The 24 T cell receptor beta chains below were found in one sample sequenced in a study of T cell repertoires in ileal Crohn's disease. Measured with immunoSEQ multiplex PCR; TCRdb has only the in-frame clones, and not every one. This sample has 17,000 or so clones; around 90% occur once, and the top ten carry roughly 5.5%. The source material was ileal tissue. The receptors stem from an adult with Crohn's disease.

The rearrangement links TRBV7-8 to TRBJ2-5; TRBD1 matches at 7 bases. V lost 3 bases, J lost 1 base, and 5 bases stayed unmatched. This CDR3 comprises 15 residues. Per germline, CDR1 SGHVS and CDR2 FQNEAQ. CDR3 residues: CASSLPGTAQETQYF. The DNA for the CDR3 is TGTGCCAGCAGCTTGCCCGGGACAGCCCAAGAGACCCAGTACTTC. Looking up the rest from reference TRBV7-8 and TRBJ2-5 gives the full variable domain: GAGVSQSPRYKVAKRGQDVALRCDPISGHVSLFWYQQALGQGPEFLTYFQNEAQLDKSGLPSDRFFAERPEGSVSTLKIQRTQQEDSAVYLCASSLPGTAQETQYFGPGTRLLVL.

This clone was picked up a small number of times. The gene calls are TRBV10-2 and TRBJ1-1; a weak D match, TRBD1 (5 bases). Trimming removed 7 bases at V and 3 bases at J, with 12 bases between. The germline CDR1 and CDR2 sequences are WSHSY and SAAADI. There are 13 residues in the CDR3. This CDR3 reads CASNGGGYTEAFF. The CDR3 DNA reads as TGCGCCAGCAATGGGGGGGGGTACACTGAAGCTTTCTTT.

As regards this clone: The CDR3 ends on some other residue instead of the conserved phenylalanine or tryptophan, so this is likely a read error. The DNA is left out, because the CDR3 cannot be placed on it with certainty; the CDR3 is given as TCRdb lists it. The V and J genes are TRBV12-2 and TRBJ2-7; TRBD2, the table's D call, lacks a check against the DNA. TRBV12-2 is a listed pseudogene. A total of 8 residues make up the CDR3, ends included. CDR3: CASRPLMR.

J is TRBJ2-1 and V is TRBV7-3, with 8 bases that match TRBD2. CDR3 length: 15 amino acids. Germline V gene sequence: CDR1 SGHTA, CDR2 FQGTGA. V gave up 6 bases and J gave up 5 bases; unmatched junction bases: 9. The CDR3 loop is CASSHREGLHNEQFF. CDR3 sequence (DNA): TGTGCCAGCAGTCACCGGGAGGGCCTCCACAATGAGCAGTTCTTC.

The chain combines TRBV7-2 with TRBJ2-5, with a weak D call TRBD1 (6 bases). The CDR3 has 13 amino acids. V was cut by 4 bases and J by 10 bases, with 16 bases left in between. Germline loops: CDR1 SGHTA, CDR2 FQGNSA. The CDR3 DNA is TGTGCCAGCAGCTACGATTCTGGGACACTCCAGTACTTC. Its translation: CASSYDSGTLQYF.

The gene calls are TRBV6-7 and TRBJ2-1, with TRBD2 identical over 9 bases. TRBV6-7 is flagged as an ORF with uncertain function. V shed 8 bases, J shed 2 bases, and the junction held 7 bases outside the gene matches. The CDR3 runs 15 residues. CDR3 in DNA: TGTGCCAGCTTAATAGCGGGAGTCACCTACAATGAGCAGTTCTTC. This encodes CASLIAGVTYNEQFF.

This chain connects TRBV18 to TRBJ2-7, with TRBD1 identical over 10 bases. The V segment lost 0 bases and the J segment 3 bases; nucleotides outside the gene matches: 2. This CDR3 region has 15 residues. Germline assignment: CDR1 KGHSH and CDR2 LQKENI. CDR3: CASSPPGTGVYEQYF. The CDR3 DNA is TGTGCCAGCTCACCACCGGGGACAGGGGTCTACGAGCAGTACTTC.

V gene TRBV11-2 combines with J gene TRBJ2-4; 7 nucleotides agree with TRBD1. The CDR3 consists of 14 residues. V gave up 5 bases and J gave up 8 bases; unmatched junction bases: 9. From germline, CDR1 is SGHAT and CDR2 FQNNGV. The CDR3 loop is CASSATTGKHIQYF. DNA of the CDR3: TGTGCCAGCAGCGCCACGACAGGGAAGCACATTCAGTACTTC. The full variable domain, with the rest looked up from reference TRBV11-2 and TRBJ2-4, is EAGVAQSPRYKIIEKRQSVAFWCNPISGHATLYWYQQILGQGPKLLIQFQNNGVVDDSQLPKDRFSAERLKGVDSTLKIQPAKLEDSAVYLCASSATTGKHIQYFGAGTRLSVL.

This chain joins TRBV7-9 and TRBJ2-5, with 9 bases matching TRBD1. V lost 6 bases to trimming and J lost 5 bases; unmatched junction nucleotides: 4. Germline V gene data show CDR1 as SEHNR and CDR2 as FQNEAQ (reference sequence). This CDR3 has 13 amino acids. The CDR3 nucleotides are TGTGCCAGCAGGGGGGGGACAGGGGAGACCCAGTACTTC. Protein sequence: CASRGGTGETQYF.

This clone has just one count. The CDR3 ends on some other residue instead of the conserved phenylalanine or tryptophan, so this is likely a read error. The CDR3 here is CASSLFKPDRRHGYTL. CDR3 in DNA: TGTGCCAGCAGCTTATTCAAGCCCGACAGGCGCCATGGCTACACCCTC. The V gene is TRBV7-2, the J gene TRBJ1-2; weak D call: TRBD1 (6 bases). Germline-derived CDR1 and CDR2 are SGHTA and FQGNSA. V lost 2 bases and J 6 bases, leaving 19 bases between the germline ends. The CDR3 is 16 amino acids.

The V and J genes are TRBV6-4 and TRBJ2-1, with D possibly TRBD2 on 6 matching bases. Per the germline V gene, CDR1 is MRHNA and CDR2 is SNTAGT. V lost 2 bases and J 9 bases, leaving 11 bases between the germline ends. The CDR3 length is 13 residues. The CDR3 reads CASSDIGGIEQFF. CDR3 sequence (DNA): TGTGCCAGCAGTGACATCGGCGGGATTGAGCAGTTCTTC.

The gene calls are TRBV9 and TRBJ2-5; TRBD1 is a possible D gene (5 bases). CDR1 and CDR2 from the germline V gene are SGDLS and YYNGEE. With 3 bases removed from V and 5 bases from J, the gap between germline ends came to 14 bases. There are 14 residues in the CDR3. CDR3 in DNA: TGTGCCAGCAGCGCCTATGGGGCGTGGGAGACCCAGTACTTC. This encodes CASSAYGAWETQYF.

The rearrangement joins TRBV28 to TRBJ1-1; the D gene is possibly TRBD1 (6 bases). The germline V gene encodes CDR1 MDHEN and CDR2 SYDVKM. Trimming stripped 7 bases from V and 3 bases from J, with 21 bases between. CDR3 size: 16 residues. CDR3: CASTQPSRGVYTEAFF. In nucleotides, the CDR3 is TGTGCCAGCACCCAACCCTCCAGGGGAGTGTACACTGAAGCTTTCTTT.

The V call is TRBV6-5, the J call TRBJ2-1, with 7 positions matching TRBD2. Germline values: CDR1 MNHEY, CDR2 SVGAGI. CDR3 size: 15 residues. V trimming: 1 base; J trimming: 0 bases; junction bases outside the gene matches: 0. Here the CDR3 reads CASSYCGSSYNEQFF. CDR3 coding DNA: TGTGCCAGCAGTTACTGCGGGAGCTCCTACAATGAGCAGTTCTTC.

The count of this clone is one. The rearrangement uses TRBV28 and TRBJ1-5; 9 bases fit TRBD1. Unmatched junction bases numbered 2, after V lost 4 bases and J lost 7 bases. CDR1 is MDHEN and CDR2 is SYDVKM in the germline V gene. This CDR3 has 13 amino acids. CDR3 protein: CASSWDREQPQHF. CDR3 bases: TGTGCCAGCAGTTGGGACAGGGAACAGCCCCAGCATTTT.

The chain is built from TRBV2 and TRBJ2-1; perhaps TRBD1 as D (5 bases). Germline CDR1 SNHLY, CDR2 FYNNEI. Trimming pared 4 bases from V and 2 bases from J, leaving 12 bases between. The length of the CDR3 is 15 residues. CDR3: CASSGYRSPYNEQFF. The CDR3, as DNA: TGTGCCAGCAGTGGATACAGGTCCCCCTACAATGAGCAGTTCTTC.

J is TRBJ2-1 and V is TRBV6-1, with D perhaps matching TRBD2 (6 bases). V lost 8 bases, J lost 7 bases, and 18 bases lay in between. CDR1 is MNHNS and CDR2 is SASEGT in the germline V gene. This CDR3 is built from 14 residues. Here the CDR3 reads CASVRAGGVNEQFF. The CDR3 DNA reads TGTGCCAGCGTTCGTGCAGGAGGGGTTAATGAGCAGTTCTTC.

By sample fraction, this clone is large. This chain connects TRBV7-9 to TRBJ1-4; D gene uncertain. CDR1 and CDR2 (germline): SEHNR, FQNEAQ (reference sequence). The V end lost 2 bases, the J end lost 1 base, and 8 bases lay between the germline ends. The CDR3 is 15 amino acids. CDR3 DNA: TGTGCCAGCAGCTTATTGTGGCAAACTAATGAAAAACTGTTTTTT. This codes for CASSLLWQTNEKLFF.

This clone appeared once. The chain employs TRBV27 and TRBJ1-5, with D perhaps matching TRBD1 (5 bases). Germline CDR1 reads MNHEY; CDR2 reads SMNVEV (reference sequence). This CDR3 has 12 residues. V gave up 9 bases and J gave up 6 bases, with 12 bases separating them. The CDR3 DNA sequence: TGTGCCAGTCCCGGGAGGGGTCAGCCCCAGCATTTT. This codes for CASPGRGQPQHF.

The DNA for the CDR3 is TGTGCCAGCAGCTTTATAAGACAGGCGAGCACAGATACGCAGTATTTT. The encoded protein is CASSFIRQASTDTQYF. V and J are TRBV11-2 and TRBJ2-3, with a weak D call TRBD1 (6 bases). The V gene lost 3 bases and the J gene lost 0 bases, with 13 bases spanning the gap. CDR1 and CDR2 (germline): SGHAT, FQNNGV. The CDR3 covers 16 residues.

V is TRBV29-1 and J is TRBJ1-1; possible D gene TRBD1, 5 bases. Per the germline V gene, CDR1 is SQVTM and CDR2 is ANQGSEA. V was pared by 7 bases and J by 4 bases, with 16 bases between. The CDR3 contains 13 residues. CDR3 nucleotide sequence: TGCAGCGGCGGGACCGCGGAGGGCACTGAAGCTTTCTTT. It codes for CSGGTAEGTEAFF.

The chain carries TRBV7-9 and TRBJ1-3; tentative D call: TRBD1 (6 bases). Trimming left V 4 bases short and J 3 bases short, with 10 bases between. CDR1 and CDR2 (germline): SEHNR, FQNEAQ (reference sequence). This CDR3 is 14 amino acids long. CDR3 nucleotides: TGTGCCAGCAGCTCCCGACAGGATGGAAACACCATATATTTT. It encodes CASSSRQDGNTIYF.

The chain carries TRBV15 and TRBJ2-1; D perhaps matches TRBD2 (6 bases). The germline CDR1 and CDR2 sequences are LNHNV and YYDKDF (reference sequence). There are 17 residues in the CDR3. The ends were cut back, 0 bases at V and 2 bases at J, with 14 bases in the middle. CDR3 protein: CATSRDRGTLTYNEQFF. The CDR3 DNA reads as TGTGCCACCAGCAGAGACCGGGGGACTTTGACCTACAATGAGCAGTTCTTC. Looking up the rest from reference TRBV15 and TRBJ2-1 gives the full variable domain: DAMVIQNPRYQVTQFGKPVTLSCSQTLNHNVMYWYQQKSSQAPKLLFHYYDKDFNNEADTPDNFQSRRPNTSFCFLDIRSPGLGDTAMYLCATSRDRGTLTYNEQFFGPGTRLTVL.

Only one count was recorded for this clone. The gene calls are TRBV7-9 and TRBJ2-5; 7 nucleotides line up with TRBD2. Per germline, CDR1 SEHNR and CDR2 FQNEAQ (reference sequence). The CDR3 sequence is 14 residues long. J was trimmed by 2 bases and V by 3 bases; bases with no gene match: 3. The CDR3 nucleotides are TGTGCCAGCAGCTTCGTAGCGGGTCAAGAGACCCAGTACTTC. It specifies CASSFVAGQETQYF.